Following are 26 T cell receptor beta chains from one sample sequenced in a study of T cell responses to AZD1222 COVID-19 vaccine. Sequenced by immunoSEQ multiplex PCR; TCRdb stores in-frame clones only, minus some. The table shows around 130,000 clones, with 70% to 90% occurring only once. Here the sequenced sample was peripheral blood, taken on day 0 of AZD1222 vaccination. These receptors were obtained from an adult in good health.

This clone has only a few counts. The chain carries TRBV2 and TRBJ1-6; D remains unclear. The CDR3 runs 13 residues. CDR1 and CDR2 (germline): SNHLY, FYNNEI. V lost 6 bases and J lost 6, with 9 bases in between. CDR3 region: CASSAQPNSPLHF. DNA for the CDR3: TGTGCCAGCAGCGCTCAACCTAATTCACCCCTCCACTTT.

The V and J genes are TRBV12-3 or TRBV12-4 and TRBJ1-1; perhaps TRBD1 as D (5 bases). Deletions cut 8 bases from V and 3 bases from J, with 13 bases between. CDR3 length: 13 amino acids. Written as DNA, the CDR3 is TGTGCCAGCTGTCGCCAGGGCCACACTGAAGCTTTCTTT. As protein: CASCRQGHTEAFF.

This chain joins TRBV14 and TRBJ2-5; D might be TRBD1 or TRBD2, each matching 5 bases. Trimming removed 1 base from V and 2 bases from J, with 17 bases in between. This CDR3 has 17 residues. Germline V gene sequence: CDR1 SGHDN, CDR2 FVKESK. CDR3: CASSQGLGPPRQETQYF. CDR3 nucleotide sequence: TGTGCCAGCAGCCAAGGTTTGGGACCCCCACGTCAAGAGACCCAGTACTTC.

The chain links TRBV14 to TRBJ2-7, with D possibly being TRBD1 (5 bases). Trimming removed 0 bases at V and 5 bases at J, with 11 bases between. The CDR3 runs to 14 residues. Germline CDR1 is SGHDN and CDR2 is FVKESK. The CDR3 region has the DNA TGTGCCAGCAGCCAAGAAAGGGCAGGGCACGAGCAGTACTTC. This gives the protein CASSQERAGHEQYF.

The rearrangement uses TRBV3-1 (or the pseudogene TRBV3-2) and TRBJ1-4; the match to TRBD1 covers 7 bases. Germline CDR1 LGHDT, CDR2 YNNKEL (reference sequence). The V and J ends lost 4 bases and 6 bases, in that order; junction bases with no gene match: 5. The CDR3 runs 14 residues. The CDR3 bases are TGTGCCAGCAGCCTAGGGGGCATCGATGAAAAACTGTTTTTT. This gives the protein CASSLGGIDEKLFF.

The V call is TRBV7-3, the J call TRBJ2-5; D is possibly TRBD2 (7 bases). CDR1 is SGHTA, CDR2 FQGTGA, per germline. Trimming took off 5 bases at V and 1 base at J, with 23 bases between the two ends. CDR3 length: 18 residues. The CDR3 protein is CASSLRGKSSGFQETQYF. CDR3 nucleotides: TGTGCCAGCAGCCTCAGGGGAAAGTCTAGCGGATTCCAAGAGACCCAGTACTTC.

V is TRBV24-1 and J is TRBJ2-7, with D possibly matching TRBD2 (6 bases). The germline gives CDR1 KGHDR, CDR2 SFDVKD. The CDR3 consists of 15 residues. V was cut by 4 bases and J by 3 bases, with 15 bases left in between. CDR3 sequence: CATSESSSAIYEQYF. Written as DNA, the CDR3 is TGTGCCACCAGTGAAAGCTCTAGCGCCATCTACGAGCAGTACTTC.

The chain has TRBV14 and TRBJ2-3; D call uncertain. Looked up from germline, CDR1 is SGHDN and CDR2 is FVKESK. V was pared by 2 bases and J by 2 bases, with 8 bases between. The CDR3 runs to 14 residues. The CDR3 nucleotides read TGTGCCAGCAGCCAAATTGACTTCACAGATACGCAGTATTTT. Translation gives CASSQIDFTDTQYF.

Here the CDR3 reads CASSPQGTNYGYTF. The CDR3, as DNA: TGTGCCAGCAGCCCACAGGGGACAAACTATGGCTACACCTTC. The chain has TRBV6-5 and TRBJ1-2, with 7 nucleotides matching TRBD1. Unmatched junction bases numbered 6, after V lost 6 bases and J lost 2 bases. Germline V gene data show CDR1 as MNHEY and CDR2 as SVGAGI. The length of the CDR3 is 14 residues.

This clone was seen once. V is TRBV28 and J is TRBJ1-5; D not resolved. The CDR3 spans 16 residues. V was clipped by 5 bases and J by 4 bases, with 18 bases between them. CDR1 and CDR2 from the germline V gene are MDHEN and SYDVKM. CDR3 nucleotide sequence: TGTGCCAGCAGTAGAGGGATCCCCGGTAGTAATCAGCCCCAGCATTTT. Its translation is CASSRGIPGSNQPQHF.

V usage is TRBV2 and J usage is TRBJ1-6; D is undetermined. Germline V lookup: CDR1 SNHLY, CDR2 FYNNEI. This CDR3 has 18 amino acids. Trimming removed 6 bases at V and 3 bases at J, with 21 bases between. CDR3 DNA: TGTGCCAGCAGACCCGGTCCCCGGCCCCAAGACTATAATTCACCCCTCCACTTT. It encodes CASRPGPRPQDYNSPLHF.

This clone was seen a handful of times. The chain has TRBV2 and TRBJ1-2; perhaps TRBD1 as D (6 bases). Germline CDR1 is SNHLY and CDR2 is FYNNEI. The germline V and J ends were trimmed by 6 bases and 8 bases, with 10 bases remaining between them. This CDR3 is built from 11 residues. The CDR3 bases are TGTGCCAGCAGACCGGACAGCGGCTACACCTTC. This translates into CASRPDSGYTF.

The V call is TRBV7-6, the J call TRBJ1-3; D gene unclear. Trimming stripped 6 bases from V and 2 bases from J, with 11 bases between. CDR3 size: 14 residues. From germline, CDR1 is SGHVS and CDR2 FNYEAQ. The CDR3 region has the DNA TGTGCCAGCAGTACCGCCTCCACTGGAAACACCATATATTTT. This encodes CASSTASTGNTIYF.

Only one count was recorded for this clone. This chain uses TRBV10-3 with TRBJ1-6; D is undetermined. This CDR3 region has 14 residues. Deletions cut 3 bases from V and 8 bases from J, with 11 bases between. The germline V gene has CDR1 ENHRY and CDR2 SYGVKD. This CDR3 is CAISEAPGDSPLHF. CDR3 sequence (DNA): TGTGCCATCAGTGAAGCACCCGGTGATTCACCCCTCCACTTT.

The gene calls are TRBV9 and TRBJ2-1; the match to TRBD1 covers 9 bases. The CDR3 spans 14 residues. Germline V gives CDR1 SGDLS, CDR2 YYNGEE. V shed 0 bases, J shed 7 bases, and the junction held 2 bases outside the gene matches. Written as DNA, the CDR3 is TGTGCCAGCAGCGTAGGAGGACAGGGGAATGAGCAGTTCTTC. Encoded protein: CASSVGGQGNEQFF.

The chain couples TRBV6-5 to TRBJ2-1; D is possibly TRBD2 (7 bases). This CDR3 is 13 amino acids long. CDR1 MNHEY and CDR2 SVGAGI come from the germline V gene. V was trimmed by 8 bases and J by 4 bases, leaving 12 bases between them. In DNA, the CDR3 is TGTGCCAGCGAAGGGGGGGGGTACAATGAGCAGTTCTTC. It is translated as CASEGGGYNEQFF.

The V call is TRBV7-9, the J call TRBJ2-1, with D hard to call. The CDR3 extends over 18 amino acids. Per the germline V gene, CDR1 is SEHNR and CDR2 is FQNEAQ (reference sequence). Between the trimmed V and J ends, which lost 5 bases and 4 bases, there was a span of 24 bases. This CDR3 is CASSPRPGDGRRYNEQFF. The CDR3 coding sequence is TGTGCCAGCAGCCCAAGGCCCGGAGACGGACGGAGATACAATGAGCAGTTCTTC.

The chain links TRBV30 to TRBJ1-5; 9 bases are a match to TRBD1. V was clipped by 0 bases and J by 9 bases; unmatched bases: 9. Germline V gives CDR1 GTSNPN, CDR2 SVGIG (reference sequence). The CDR3 length is 15 residues. As DNA, the CDR3 is TGTGCCTGGAGTGTACCGATTGCGACAGGGGGGCCCCAGCATTTT. Residues: CAWSVPIATGGPQHF.

In this sample, this clone turned up once. V usage is TRBV4-1 and J usage is TRBJ2-7; D is perhaps TRBD2 (6 bases). Germline CDR1 is MGHRA and CDR2 is YSYEKL. V shed 2 bases and J shed 7 bases, with 21 bases lying between them. The CDR3 extends over 16 amino acids. In DNA, the CDR3 is TGCGCCAGCAGCCAAAGAGACGGGTTTGGGACTGGGGAGCAGTACTTC. Translating gives CASSQRDGFGTGEQYF.

This chain uses TRBV4-2 with TRBJ2-3; TRBD2 is a possible D gene (6 bases). This CDR3 is built from 16 residues. Germline V gene sequence: CDR1 LGHNA, CDR2 YNFKEQ. Trimming removed 4 bases from V and 1 base from J, with 15 bases in between. CDR3 sequence reads: CASSREGLPRTDTQYF. Written as DNA, the CDR3 is TGTGCCAGCAGCCGAGAGGGACTCCCCCGCACAGATACGCAGTATTTT.

This clone was recorded only once. The V and J genes are TRBV7-3 and TRBJ2-5; D might be TRBD2 (6 bases). Germline-derived CDR1 and CDR2 are SGHTA and FQGTGA. Trimming shortened V by 0 bases and J by 4 bases, and 15 bases separated the two germline ends. The CDR3 has 16 residues. The CDR3 sequence: CASSLTPGLGIETQYF. CDR3 coding DNA: TGTGCCAGCAGCTTAACGCCGGGACTGGGTATAGAGACCCAGTACTTC.

J is TRBJ1-2 and V is TRBV10-3; D unclear. This CDR3 has 12 residues. Trimming pared 7 bases from V and 0 bases from J, leaving 6 bases between. Germline V lookup: CDR1 ENHRY, CDR2 SYGVKD. CDR3 bases: TGTGCCATCAAAGACACTAACTATGGCTACACCTTC. As protein: CAIKDTNYGYTF.

The chain has TRBV7-9 and TRBJ2-7, with a tentative D call TRBD1 (6 bases). Germline CDR1 and CDR2: SEHNR and FQNEAQ (reference sequence). Trimming removed 5 bases at V and 5 bases at J, with 16 bases between. This CDR3 region has 14 residues. As DNA, the CDR3 is TGTGCCAGCAGCATCTCAGGGGTATCGGACGAGCAGTACTTC. Translating gives CASSISGVSDEQYF.

This clone was recorded once. The chain links TRBV6-2 or TRBV6-3 to TRBJ2-5, with 9 bases lining up with TRBD1. The CDR3 runs to 14 residues. With V trimmed by 5 bases and J by 4 bases, 5 bases remained unmatched. Germline CDR1 reads MNHEY; CDR2 reads SVGEGT. The CDR3 nucleotides read TGTGCCAGCAGTAAACAGGGGGCCTCAGAGACCCAGTACTTC. Amino acids: CASSKQGASETQYF.

This rearrangement joins TRBV6-4 to TRBJ2-3; D possibly corresponds to TRBD2 (5 bases). The CDR3 consists of 14 residues. Trimming removed 0 bases at V and 6 bases at J, with 10 bases between. Germline CDR1 is MRHNA and CDR2 is SNTAGT. The CDR3 sequence: CASSDSGRTDTQYF. Here the CDR3 DNA reads TGTGCCAGCAGTGACTCGGGTCGGACTGATACGCAGTATTTT.

The gene calls are TRBV15 and TRBJ1-5; the D is unclear. CDR3 length: 16 residues. V gave up 0 bases and J gave up 0 bases, with 9 bases separating them. The germline V gene encodes CDR1 LNHNV and CDR2 YYDKDF (reference sequence). The CDR3 spells CATSRDWQNSNQPQHF. Here the CDR3 DNA reads TGTGCCACCAGCAGAGATTGGCAGAATAGCAATCAGCCCCAGCATTTT.